This TCR beta chain was sequenced for a study of identifying expanded T cells in peripheral blood. Overall study findings and caveats: Variance in clone template counts between approximately two-week samples significantly increased with total template count across all healthy donors. About 1.2 clones differed between technical replicates, versus about 15 and 19 over time.

As to this clone: Its antigen is currently unknown.

Sequenced by immunoSEQ multiplex PCR; TCRdb stores in-frame clones only, minus some. The sample holds 75,000 to 95,000 clones, 89% seen once. Trimming removed 2 bases from V and 5 bases from J; junction bases left unmatched: 9. The CDR3 totals 17 residues. Germline CDR1 and CDR2: SGHAT and FQNNGV. Collection occurred without any documented infections or immune events in donors. The sample was blood. The receptor was derived from a person aged 18 to 70 in good health. V usage is TRBV11-2 and J usage is TRBJ2-2; 9 bases align to TRBD1. The CDR3 region has the DNA TGTGCCAGCAGCTTACGCACAGGGGGCGGAAGTACCGGGGAGCTGTTTTTT. Its protein is CASSLRTGGGSTGELFF.